The T cell receptor beta chain under discussion was sequenced for a study of CD8+CD57+ T cells in acquired aplastic anemia. All patients picked for sequencing had shown, by flow cytometry, an expansion of CD8+CD57+ cells. None of the patients had been given any therapy when their blood was sampled. It was genomic DNA that served as the template for profiling TCR beta VDJ and CDR3. TCRdb used MiXCR to reprocess the reads, holding one entry per CDR3 protein. The table has more than 70,000 distinct CDR3 sequences, around 70% seen once. V shed 0 bases and J shed 5 bases, with 14 bases lying between them. Looked up from germline, CDR1 is DFQATT and CDR2 is SNEGSKA (reference sequence). The CDR3 loop spans 14 amino acids. In regard to this clonotype: The target antigen is unknown.

Study results and caveats: The number of CD8+ CDR3 sequences shared by patients and controls was approximately 31. Patients did not significantly differ from controls in CD8+ Simpson's diversity.

The clonotype was recovered from a human donor with aplastic anemia. The chain recombines TRBV20-1 with TRBJ2-7, with TRBD1 as a possible D gene (7 bases). Sequencing input: sorted CD4+, CD8+, or CD8+CD57+ T cells (not recorded which) from PBMCs. The CDR3 spells CSARDGGGVDEQYF. The CDR3, as DNA: TGCAGTGCTAGAGATGGAGGGGGCGTCGACGAGCAGTACTTC.